The next 13 T cell receptor beta chains were all read from a single sample in a study of neurological immune-mediated disorders. TCRdb re-called the 5' RACE reads through MiXCR, storing one row per CDR3 protein. Of tens of thousands of distinct CDR3 sequences listed, approximately 5.8% were seen once; the top ten hold approximately 1.3%. The sample comprised CD4+ T cells from blood. The receptors stem from a young woman with multiple sclerosis.

This clonotype was seen ten or more times. The chain carries TRBV10-3 and TRBJ1-5; D is ambiguous. This CDR3 spans 13 amino acids. Trimming took off 3 bases at V and 4 bases at J, with 7 bases between the two ends. Looked up from germline, CDR1 is ENHRY and CDR2 is SYGVKD. DNA of the CDR3: TGTGCCATCAGTGAATACGTTAATCAGCCCCAGCATTTT. Translating gives CAISEYVNQPQHF.

This clonotype was detected many times. For the CDR3, the DNA is TGTGCCAGCTCACCGGACAGTCTTGGAAACACCATATATTTT. Encoded protein: CASSPDSLGNTIYF. The chain joins TRBV18 to TRBJ1-3; D perhaps matches TRBD1 (6 bases). Per the germline V gene, CDR1 is KGHSH and CDR2 is LQKENI. The CDR3 sequence is 14 residues long. The ends were cut back, 3 bases at V and 3 bases at J, with 9 bases in the middle.

In DNA, the CDR3 is TGCGCCAGCAGCTTGAACGGGGGCACTGAAGCTTTCTTT. It is translated as CASSLNGGTEAFF. This chain links TRBV5-1 with TRBJ1-1, with a possible D match to TRBD1 (5 bases). Trimming pared 1 base from V and 4 bases from J, leaving 8 bases between. The CDR3 loop spans 13 amino acids. Germline V gene lookup returns CDR1 SGHRS and CDR2 YFSETQ.

This clonotype was seen ten or more times. The V gene is TRBV9, the J gene TRBJ2-2; D gene unclear. Trimming left V 0 bases short and J 2 bases short, with 8 bases between. From germline, CDR1 is SGDLS and CDR2 YYNGEE. The CDR3 has 15 amino acids. The CDR3 nucleotides read TGTGCCAGCAGCGTAGCCCCTGCCAACACCGGGGAGCTGTTTTTT. This sequence encodes CASSVAPANTGELFF. Full variable domain (missing parts from reference TRBV9 and TRBJ2-2): DSGVTQTPKHLITATGQRVTLRCSPRSGDLSVYWYQQSLDQGLQFLIQYYNGEERAKGNILERFSAQQFPDLHSELNLSSLELGDSALYFCASSVAPANTGELFFGEGSRLTVL.

This clonotype was recorded many times. The chain joins TRBV19 to TRBJ2-6; no clear D gene. The germline V gene encodes CDR1 LNHDA and CDR2 SQIVND (reference sequence). The CDR3 is 14 amino acids. V was clipped by 7 bases and J by 0 bases, with 7 bases between them. In DNA form, the CDR3 reads TGTGCCAGTACTGCAAACTCTGGGGCCAACGTCCTGACTTTC. Its translation is CASTANSGANVLTF. The full variable domain, its missing parts supplied by reference TRBV19 and TRBJ2-6, is DGGITQSPKYLFRKEGQNVTLSCEQNLNHDAMYWYRQDPGQGLRLIYYSQIVNDFQKGDIAEGYSVSREKKESFPLTVTSAQKNPTAFYLCASTANSGANVLTFGAGSRLTVL.

The table lists this clonotype with many counts. V gene TRBV7-2 combines with J gene TRBJ1-1; 8 nucleotides agree with TRBD1. Germline CDR1 and CDR2: SGHTA and FQGNSA. This CDR3 is built from 14 residues. V gave up 3 bases and J gave up 5 bases; unmatched junction bases: 5. CDR3: CASSLSGGRTEAFF. The CDR3 coding sequence is TGTGCCAGCAGCTTGTCAGGGGGCAGAACTGAAGCTTTCTTT.

This clonotype was counted at least ten times. The rearrangement uses TRBV12-3 or TRBV12-4 and TRBJ1-1; D is ambiguous. This CDR3 contains 12 residues. Deletions cut 3 bases from V and 8 bases from J, with 10 bases between. CDR3 sequence: CASSFRETEAFF. CDR3 DNA sequence: TGTGCCAGCAGTTTTCGGGAGACCGAAGCTTTCTTT.

The sample holds many counts of this clonotype. The rearrangement uses TRBV5-1 and TRBJ1-1, with unresolved D. CDR1 SGHRS and CDR2 YFSETQ come from the germline V gene. Trimming took off 0 bases at V and 0 bases at J, with 6 bases between the two ends. This CDR3 spans 14 amino acids. The CDR3 sequence: CASSLDSVNTEAFF. Here the CDR3 DNA reads TGCGCCAGCAGCTTGGACTCGGTGAACACTGAAGCTTTCTTT.

In its sample, this clonotype was seen a few times. This CDR3 is CAWSVQGDTEAFF. In DNA, the CDR3 is TGTGCCTGGAGTGTACAGGGTGACACTGAAGCTTTCTTT. The J gene is TRBJ1-1, the V gene TRBV30; the D gene is possibly TRBD1 (6 bases). Trimming took off 0 bases at V and 3 bases at J, with 8 bases between the two ends. Germline assignment: CDR1 GTSNPN and CDR2 SVGIG (reference sequence). The CDR3 sequence is 13 residues long. The full variable domain, in which reference TRBV30 and TRBJ1-1 provide the parts outside the CDR3, is SQTIHQWPATLVQPVGSPLSLECTVEGTSNPNLYWYRQAAGRGLQLLFYSVGIGQISSEVPQNLSASRPQDRQFILSSKKLLLSDSGFYLCAWSVQGDTEAFFGQGTRLTVV.

This clonotype was seen ten or more times. This sequence joins TRBV7-3 and TRBJ1-1; D gene unclear. Germline V CDR1 and CDR2: SGHTA, FQGTGA. The CDR3 totals 13 residues. V lost 0 bases, J lost 1 base, and 3 bases lay in between. Here the CDR3 DNA reads TGTGCCAGCAGCTTAACCGGGAACACTGAAGCTTTCTTT. As protein: CASSLTGNTEAFF.

The V and J genes are TRBV10-3 and TRBJ2-4; TRBD1 agrees at 9 bases. The ends lost 0 bases at V and 0 bases at J; junction bases unmatched: 3. CDR3 length: 17 residues. Per the germline V gene, CDR1 is ENHRY and CDR2 is SYGVKD. The CDR3 DNA follows: TGTGCCATCAGTGAGTCACAGGGGGCCCTAGCCAAAAACATTCAGTACTTC. It specifies CAISESQGALAKNIQYF.

This clonotype has at least ten counts. The chain links TRBV5-5 to TRBJ2-1, with 14 nucleotides matching TRBD2. This CDR3 comprises 18 residues. V lost 1 base, J lost 0 bases, and 3 bases stayed unmatched. Germline values: CDR1 SGHKS, CDR2 YYEKEE (reference sequence). The chain's CDR3 is CASSLTGTSGGSYNEQFF. In DNA form, the CDR3 reads TGTGCCAGCAGCTTGACCGGGACTAGCGGGGGCTCCTACAATGAGCAGTTCTTC.

This clonotype was found many times. The gene calls are TRBV11-3 and TRBJ1-4, with a possible D match to TRBD1 (5 bases). CDR3 size: 14 residues. The germline V gene encodes CDR1 SGHNT and CDR2 YENEEA. V lost 2 bases to trimming and J lost 8 bases, with 12 bases between them. Here the CDR3 reads CASSLFRDSEKLFF. DNA for the CDR3: TGTGCCAGCAGCTTATTCAGGGATAGCGAAAAACTGTTTTTT. Full variable domain (remainder filled in from reference TRBV11-3 and TRBJ1-4): EAGVVQSPRYKIIEKKQPVAFWCNPISGHNTLYWYLQNLGQGPELLIRYENEEAVDDSQLPKDRFSAERLKGVDSTLKIQPAELGDSAVYLCASSLFRDSEKLFFGSGTQLSVL.